The T cell receptor beta chain described here comes from a study of T cell clones after liver transplantation. Across the whole study: Pre-transplant mixed lymphocyte reactions yielded third-party-reactive TCRbeta sequences as comparators for graft-donor-reactive sequences.

Sequencing was performed with immunoSEQ multiplex PCR; in TCRdb, only in-frame clones are kept and a portion is missing. The sample lists about 75,000 clones, 80% to 85% occurring once. A remark on this clone: Its matching antigen is unknown.

Overall study findings and caveats: A significant post-transplant drop in circulating graft-donor-reactive CD4 TCRbeta sequences occurred in most of the 8 subjects.

Looked up from germline, CDR1 is SGHRS and CDR2 is YFSETQ. This CDR3 is 15 amino acids long. Losses at the gene ends were 3 bases for V and 6 bases for J; bases not matched to a gene: 4. Unstimulated PBMCs were sorted into CD3+CD4+ and CD3+CD8+ populations. The source was CD4+ T cells from blood, collected roughly 50 months after liver transplant. The chain recombines TRBV5-1 with TRBJ2-7, with 15 nucleotides matching TRBD2. This TCR was sampled from a human patient who received a liver transplant. A share of the T cells may be of graft donor origin. The CDR3 sequence: CASSWEGLAGGEQYF. CDR3 bases: TGCGCCAGCAGCTGGGAGGGACTAGCGGGAGGCGAGCAGTACTTC.